This T cell receptor beta chain was identified in a study of metastatic and nonmetastatic thyroid tumors. Looking at the study overall: It was across blood and tumor or nodule tissue from malignant and benign thyroid patients that repertoires were compared.

MiXCR reprocessed the PCR reads for TCRdb. The sample has about 82,000 clones; approximately 13% are singletons. This clone is categorized as large. The antigen is unknown. This CDR3 region has 17 residues. Looked up from germline, CDR1 is MRHNA and CDR2 is SNTAGT. The V and J ends lost 5 bases and 0 bases, in that order; junction bases with no gene match: 8. Among the patients, none had received any treatment before thyroid surgery. Findings and caveats of the study: Compared with benign nodules, malignant thyroid tumors were reported to have significantly higher TCR beta diversity in both blood and tumor.

The receptor was derived from a female donor with papillary thyroid cancer or a benign thyroid nodule (not recorded which). Some clones in this sample may be carry-over from other donors' samples. This sequence joins TRBV6-4 and TRBJ2-2; 8 bases agree with TRBD1. The sequenced sample was tumor tissue. CDR3 protein: CASSRSTGGTNTGELFF. The CDR3 coding sequence is TGTGCCAGCAGTCGCTCAACAGGGGGGACGAACACCGGGGAGCTGTTTTTT.